This T cell receptor beta chain was identified in a study of spatial heterogeneity in lung cancer. Across the study: Those follow-up PBMC samples that were available underwent sequencing, at a median interval of approximately 22 months following resection.

Time point reported: blood at routine non-recurrence follow-up after resection. This clonotype has a count of ten or more. Via MiXCR, TCRdb re-called the 5' RACE reads, giving one row per CDR3 protein. The sample contains about 70,000 distinct CDR3 sequences, 8% to 9% of which appear only once. CDR1 MDHEN and CDR2 SYDVKM come from the germline V gene. There are 15 residues in the CDR3. Trimming removed 5 bases from V and 6 bases from J, with 20 bases in between. The input for sequencing was PBMCs, taken at follow-up. The chain joins TRBV28 to TRBJ2-7, with D perhaps TRBD1 or TRBD2 (5 bases each). This TCR came from a female donor with early-stage non-small cell lung cancer. The CDR3 spells CASSPYRRVGGEQYF. In nucleotides, the CDR3 is TGTGCCAGCAGTCCATACCGGCGGGTTGGGGGCGAGCAGTACTTC. The complete variable domain, with remaining parts taken from reference TRBV28 and TRBJ2-7, reads DVKVTQSSRYLVKRTGEKVFLECVQDMDHENMFWYRQDPGLGLRLIYFSYDVKMKEKGDIPEGYSVSREKKERFSLILESASTNQTSMYLCASSPYRRVGGEQYFGPGTRLTVT.